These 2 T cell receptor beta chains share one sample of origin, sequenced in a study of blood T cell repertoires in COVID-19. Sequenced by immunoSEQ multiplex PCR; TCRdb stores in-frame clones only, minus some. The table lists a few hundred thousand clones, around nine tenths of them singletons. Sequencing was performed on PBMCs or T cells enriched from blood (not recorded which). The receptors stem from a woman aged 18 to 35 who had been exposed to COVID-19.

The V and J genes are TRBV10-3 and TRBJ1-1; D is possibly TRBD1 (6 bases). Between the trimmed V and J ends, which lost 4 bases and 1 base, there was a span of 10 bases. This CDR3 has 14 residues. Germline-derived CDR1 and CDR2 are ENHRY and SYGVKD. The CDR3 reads CAISAAQGNTEAFF. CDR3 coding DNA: TGTGCCATCAGTGCTGCACAGGGGAACACTGAAGCTTTCTTT.

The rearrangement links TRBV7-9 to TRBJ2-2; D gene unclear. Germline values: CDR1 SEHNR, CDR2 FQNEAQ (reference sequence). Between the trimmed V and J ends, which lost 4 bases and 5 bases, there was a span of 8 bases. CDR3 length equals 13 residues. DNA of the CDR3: TGTGCCAGCAGCTCCCACCAGACCGGGGAGCTGTTTTTT. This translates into CASSSHQTGELFF.